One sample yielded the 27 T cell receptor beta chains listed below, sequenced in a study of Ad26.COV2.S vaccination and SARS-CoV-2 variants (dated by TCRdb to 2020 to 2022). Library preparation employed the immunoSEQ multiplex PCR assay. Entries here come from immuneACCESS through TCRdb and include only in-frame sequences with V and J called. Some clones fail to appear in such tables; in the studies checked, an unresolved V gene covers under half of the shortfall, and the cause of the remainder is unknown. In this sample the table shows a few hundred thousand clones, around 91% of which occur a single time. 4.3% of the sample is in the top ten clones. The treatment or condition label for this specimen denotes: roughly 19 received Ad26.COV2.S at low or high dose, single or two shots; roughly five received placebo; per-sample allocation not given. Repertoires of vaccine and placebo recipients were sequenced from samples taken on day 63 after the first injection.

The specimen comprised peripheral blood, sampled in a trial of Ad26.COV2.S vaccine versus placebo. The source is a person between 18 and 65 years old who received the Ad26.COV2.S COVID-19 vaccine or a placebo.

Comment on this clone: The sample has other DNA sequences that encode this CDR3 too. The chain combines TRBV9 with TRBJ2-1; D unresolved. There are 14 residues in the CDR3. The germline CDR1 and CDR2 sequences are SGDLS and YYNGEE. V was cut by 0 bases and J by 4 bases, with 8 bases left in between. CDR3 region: CASSVGGIYNEQFF. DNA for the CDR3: TGTGCCAGCAGCGTAGGGGGAATTTACAATGAGCAGTTCTTC.

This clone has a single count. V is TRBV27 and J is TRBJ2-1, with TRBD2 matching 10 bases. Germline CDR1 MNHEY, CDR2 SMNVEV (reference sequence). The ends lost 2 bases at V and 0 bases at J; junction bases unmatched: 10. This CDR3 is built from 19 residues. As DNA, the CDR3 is TGTGCCAGCAGTTTACGATATCCTAGCGGGAGTGTCTCCTACAATGAGCAGTTCTTC. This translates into CASSLRYPSGSVSYNEQFF.

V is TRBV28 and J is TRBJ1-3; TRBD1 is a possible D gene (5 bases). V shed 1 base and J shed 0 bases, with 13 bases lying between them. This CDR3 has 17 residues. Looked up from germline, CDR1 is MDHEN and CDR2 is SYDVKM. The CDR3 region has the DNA TGTGCCAGCAGTTTATATTCGAGGGGTCACTCTGGAAACACCATATATTTT. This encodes CASSLYSRGHSGNTIYF.

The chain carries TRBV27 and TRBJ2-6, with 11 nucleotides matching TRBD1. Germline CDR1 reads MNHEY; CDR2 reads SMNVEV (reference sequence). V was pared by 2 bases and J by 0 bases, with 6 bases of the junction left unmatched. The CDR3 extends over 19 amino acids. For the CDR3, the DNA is TGTGCCAGCAGTTTAGCTGGGACAGGGGGTGCCTCTGGGGCCAACGTCCTGACTTTC. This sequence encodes CASSLAGTGGASGANVLTF.

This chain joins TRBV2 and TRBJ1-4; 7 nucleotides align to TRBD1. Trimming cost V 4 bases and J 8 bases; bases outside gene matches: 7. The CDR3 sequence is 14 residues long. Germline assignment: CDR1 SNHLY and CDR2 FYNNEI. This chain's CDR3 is CASSADRFGEKLFF. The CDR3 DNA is TGTGCCAGCAGTGCGGACAGGTTCGGCGAAAAACTGTTTTTT.

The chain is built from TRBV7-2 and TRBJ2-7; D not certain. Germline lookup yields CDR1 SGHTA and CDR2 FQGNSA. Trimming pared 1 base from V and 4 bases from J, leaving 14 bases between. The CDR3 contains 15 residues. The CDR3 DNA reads TGTGCCAGCAGCTTAGGGGCAACCCTCCTTTACGAGCAGTACTTC. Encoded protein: CASSLGATLLYEQYF.

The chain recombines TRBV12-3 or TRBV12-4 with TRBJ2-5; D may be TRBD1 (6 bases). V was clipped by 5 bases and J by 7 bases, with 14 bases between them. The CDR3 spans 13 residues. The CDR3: CASSVQGRGTQYF. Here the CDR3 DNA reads TGTGCCAGCAGTGTACAGGGACGGGGGACCCAGTACTTC.

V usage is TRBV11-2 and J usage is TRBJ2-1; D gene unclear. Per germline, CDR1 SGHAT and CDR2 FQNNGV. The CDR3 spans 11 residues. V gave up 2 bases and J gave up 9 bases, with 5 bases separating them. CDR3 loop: CASSLLSEQFF. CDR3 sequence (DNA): TGTGCCAGCAGCTTACTGTCTGAGCAGTTCTTC.

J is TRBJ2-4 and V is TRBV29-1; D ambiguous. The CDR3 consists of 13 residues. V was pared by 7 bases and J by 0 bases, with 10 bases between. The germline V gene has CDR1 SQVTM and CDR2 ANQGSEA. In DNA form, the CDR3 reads TGCAGCGCACTGATCGGAGCCAAAAACATTCAGTACTTC. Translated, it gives CSALIGAKNIQYF.

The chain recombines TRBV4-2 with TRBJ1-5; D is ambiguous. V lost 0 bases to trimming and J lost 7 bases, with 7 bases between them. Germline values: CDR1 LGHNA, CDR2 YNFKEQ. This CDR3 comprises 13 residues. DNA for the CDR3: TGTGCCAGCAGCCAAGAGGGGTTACAGCCCCAGCATTTT. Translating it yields CASSQEGLQPQHF.

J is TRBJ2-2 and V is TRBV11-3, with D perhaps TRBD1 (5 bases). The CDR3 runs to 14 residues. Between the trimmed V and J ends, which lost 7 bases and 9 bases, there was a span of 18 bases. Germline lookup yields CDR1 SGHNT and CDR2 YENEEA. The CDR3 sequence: CASTPAQVGRELFF. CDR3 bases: TGTGCCAGCACCCCAGCACAGGTTGGAAGGGAGCTGTTTTTT.

The DNA for the CDR3 is TGTGCCAGCAGCTCAATCTGGGGACAGGGGAGGAACACTGAAGCTTTCTTT. Protein: CASSSIWGQGRNTEAFF. This chain joins TRBV5-4 and TRBJ1-1, with TRBD1 matching 10 bases. This CDR3 region has 17 residues. Germline-derived CDR1 and CDR2 are SGHNT and YYREEE (reference sequence). With V trimmed by 3 bases and J by 1 base, 9 bases remained unmatched.

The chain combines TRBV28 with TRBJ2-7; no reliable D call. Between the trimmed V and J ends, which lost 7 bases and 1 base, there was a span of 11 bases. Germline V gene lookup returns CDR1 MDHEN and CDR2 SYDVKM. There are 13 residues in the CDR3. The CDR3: CASNAEGSYEQYF. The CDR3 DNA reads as TGTGCCAGCAACGCGGAAGGGTCCTACGAGCAGTACTTC.

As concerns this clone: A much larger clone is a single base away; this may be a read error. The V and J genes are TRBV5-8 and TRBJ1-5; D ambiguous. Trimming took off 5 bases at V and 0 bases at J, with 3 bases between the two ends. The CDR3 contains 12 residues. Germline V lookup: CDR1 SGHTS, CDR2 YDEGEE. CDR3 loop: CASSYSNQPQHF. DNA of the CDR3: TGTGCCAGCAGTTATAGCAATCAGCCCCAGCATTTT.

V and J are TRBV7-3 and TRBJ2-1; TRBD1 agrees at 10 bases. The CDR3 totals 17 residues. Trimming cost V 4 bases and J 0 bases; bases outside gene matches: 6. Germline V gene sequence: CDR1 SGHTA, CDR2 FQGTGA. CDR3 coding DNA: TGTGCCAGCAGCTCCCGACAGGGGGCAAGCTCCTACAATGAGCAGTTCTTC. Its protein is CASSSRQGASSYNEQFF.

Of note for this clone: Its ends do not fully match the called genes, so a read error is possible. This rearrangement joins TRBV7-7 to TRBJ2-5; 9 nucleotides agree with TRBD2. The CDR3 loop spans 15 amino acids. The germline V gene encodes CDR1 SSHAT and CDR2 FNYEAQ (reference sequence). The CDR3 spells CASSFRLADQETQYF. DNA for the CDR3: TGTGCTAGCAGCTTTAGACTAGCGGACCAAGAGACCCAGTACTTC.

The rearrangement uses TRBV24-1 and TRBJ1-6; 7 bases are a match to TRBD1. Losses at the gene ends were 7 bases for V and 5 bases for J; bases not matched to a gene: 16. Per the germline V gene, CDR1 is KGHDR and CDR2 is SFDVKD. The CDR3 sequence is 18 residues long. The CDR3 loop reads CATRVVDGTEEDNSPLHF. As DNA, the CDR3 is TGTGCCACCAGGGTCGTGGACGGGACAGAGGAGGATAATTCACCCCTCCACTTT.

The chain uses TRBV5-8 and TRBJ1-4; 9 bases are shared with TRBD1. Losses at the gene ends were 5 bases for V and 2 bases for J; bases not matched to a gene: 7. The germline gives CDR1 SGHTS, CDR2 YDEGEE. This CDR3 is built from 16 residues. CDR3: CASSPGTGLTNEKLFF. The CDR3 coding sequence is TGTGCCAGCAGTCCCGGGACAGGGTTGACTAATGAAAAACTGTTTTTT. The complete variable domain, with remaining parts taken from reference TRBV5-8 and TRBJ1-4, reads EAGVTQSPTHLIKTRGQQATLRCSPISGHTSVYWYQQALGLGLQFLLWYDEGEERNRGNFPPRFSGRQFPNYSSELNVNALELEDSALYLCASSPGTGLTNEKLFFGSGTQLSVL.

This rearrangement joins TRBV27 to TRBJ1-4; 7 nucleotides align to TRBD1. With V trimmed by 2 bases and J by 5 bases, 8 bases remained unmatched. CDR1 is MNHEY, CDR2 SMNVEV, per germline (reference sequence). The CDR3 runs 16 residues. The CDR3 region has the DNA TGTGCCAGCAGTTTAACAGGGGAGGTACTCAATGAAAAACTGTTTTTT. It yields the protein CASSLTGEVLNEKLFF.

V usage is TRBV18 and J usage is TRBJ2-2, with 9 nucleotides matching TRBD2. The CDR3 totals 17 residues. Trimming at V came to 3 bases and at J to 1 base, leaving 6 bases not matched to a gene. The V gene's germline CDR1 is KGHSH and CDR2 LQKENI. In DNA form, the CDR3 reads TGTGCCAGCTCACCGACTAGCGGCCCGCAGAACACCGGGGAGCTGTTTTTT. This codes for CASSPTSGPQNTGELFF.

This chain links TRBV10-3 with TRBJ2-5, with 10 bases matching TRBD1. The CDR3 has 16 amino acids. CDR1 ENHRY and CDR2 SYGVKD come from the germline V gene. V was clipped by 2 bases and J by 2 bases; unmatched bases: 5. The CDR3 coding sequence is TGTGCCATCAGTGAGGGGGACAGGGGTCTACAAGAGACCCAGTACTTC. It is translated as CAISEGDRGLQETQYF.

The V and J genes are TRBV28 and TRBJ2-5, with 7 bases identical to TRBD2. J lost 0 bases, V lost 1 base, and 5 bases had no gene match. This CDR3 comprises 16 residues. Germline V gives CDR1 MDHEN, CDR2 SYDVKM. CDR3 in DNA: TGTGCCAGCAGTTTATATGGGGGAGGGAACCAAGAGACCCAGTACTTC. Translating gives CASSLYGGGNQETQYF.

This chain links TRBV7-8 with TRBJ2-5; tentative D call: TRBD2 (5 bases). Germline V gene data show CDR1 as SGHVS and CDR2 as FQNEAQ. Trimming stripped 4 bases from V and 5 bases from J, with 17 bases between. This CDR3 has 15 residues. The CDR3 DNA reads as TGTGCCAGCAGCTGGGGTCGGGGTGCCAGGGAGACCCAGTACTTC. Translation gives CASSWGRGARETQYF.

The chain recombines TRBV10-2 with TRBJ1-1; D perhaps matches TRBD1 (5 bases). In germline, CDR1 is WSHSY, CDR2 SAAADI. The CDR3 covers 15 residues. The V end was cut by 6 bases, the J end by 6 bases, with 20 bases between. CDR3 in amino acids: CASREKARGRAEAFF. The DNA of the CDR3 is TGCGCCAGCAGGGAAAAAGCTAGGGGTCGGGCTGAAGCTTTCTTT.

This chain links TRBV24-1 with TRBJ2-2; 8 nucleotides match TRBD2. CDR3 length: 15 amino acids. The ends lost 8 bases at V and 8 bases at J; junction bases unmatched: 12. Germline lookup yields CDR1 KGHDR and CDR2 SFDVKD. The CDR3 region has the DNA TGTGCCACCAAAATGGCGGGAGGAAGTTTGGGGGAGCTGTTTTTT. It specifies CATKMAGGSLGELFF.

CDR3 sequence: CASSPVLYNEQFF. Written as DNA, the CDR3 is TGTGCCAGCAGTCCTGTCCTCTACAATGAGCAGTTCTTC. V usage is TRBV27 and J usage is TRBJ2-1; the D is unclear. The germline V gene encodes CDR1 MNHEY and CDR2 SMNVEV (reference sequence). This CDR3 is 13 amino acids long. Deletions cut 5 bases from V and 3 bases from J, with 8 bases between.

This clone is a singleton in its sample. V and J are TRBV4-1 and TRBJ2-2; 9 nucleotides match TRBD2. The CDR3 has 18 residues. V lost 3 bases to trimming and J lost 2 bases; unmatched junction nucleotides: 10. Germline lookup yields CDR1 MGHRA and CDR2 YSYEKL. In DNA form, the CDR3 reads TGCGCCAGCAGCCATAGGGGGCTAGCGGGGCAAAACACCGGGGAGCTGTTTTTT. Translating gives CASSHRGLAGQNTGELFF.